A selection of T cell receptor beta chains follows, all from one sample in a study of spatial heterogeneity in lung cancer. TCRdb re-analysed the 5' RACE reads in MiXCR, keeping a single row per CDR3 protein. The sample carries more than 75,000 distinct CDR3 sequences, over 10% recorded once. The specimen was PBMCs, collected at surgery. The receptors here all came from a male donor with early-stage non-small cell lung cancer. Both conserved end residues are part of each CDR3. The order of the fields is V gene, J gene, CDR3 protein.

v_call: TRBV19; j_call: TRBJ2-7; cdr3_aa: CASRKSERYEQYF
v_call: TRBV5-1; j_call: TRBJ2-2; cdr3_aa: CASSLGQGALGELFF
v_call: TRBV3-1; j_call: TRBJ2-7; cdr3_aa: CASSQMAGESYEQYF
v_call: TRBV20-1; j_call: TRBJ1-2; cdr3_aa: CSAREGGNYGYTF
v_call: TRBV9; j_call: TRBJ2-5; cdr3_aa: CASFRGGLQETQYF
v_call: TRBV29-1; j_call: TRBJ1-1; cdr3_aa: CSVQTGPTEAFF
v_call: TRBV29-1; j_call: TRBJ2-7; cdr3_aa: CSVGGGQGYEQYF
v_call: TRBV27; j_call: TRBJ2-7; cdr3_aa: CASSLGGEQYF
v_call: TRBV7-2; j_call: TRBJ2-7; cdr3_aa: CASSSRAPWLGGHEQYF
v_call: TRBV7-9; j_call: TRBJ2-2; cdr3_aa: CASSLVAETPGELFF
v_call: TRBV3-1; j_call: TRBJ2-2; cdr3_aa: CASSQGGLAGTGELFF
v_call: TRBV5-1; j_call: TRBJ2-1; cdr3_aa: CASSLGGAYSYNEQFF
v_call: TRBV7-9; j_call: TRBJ2-7; cdr3_aa: CASSWGGRGLSYEQYF
v_call: TRBV10-3; j_call: TRBJ2-5; cdr3_aa: CAISESLGTGLETQYF
v_call: TRBV12-3/TRBV12-4; j_call: TRBJ2-1; cdr3_aa: CASIRGRDYNEQFF
v_call: TRBV5-6; j_call: TRBJ2-1; cdr3_aa: CASRGLAGGNEQFF
v_call: TRBV7-8; j_call: TRBJ2-7; cdr3_aa: CASSPFRDTSYEQYF
v_call: TRBV5-8; j_call: TRBJ1-5; cdr3_aa: CASSFLQGPSNQPQHF
v_call: TRBV29-1; j_call: TRBJ2-7; cdr3_aa: CSVEVMGGEQYF
v_call: TRBV5-1; j_call: TRBJ2-7; cdr3_aa: CASSLGDRTPGEQYF
v_call: TRBV19; j_call: TRBJ1-5; cdr3_aa: CASSMGTTGYSNQPQHF
v_call: TRBV27; j_call: TRBJ1-6; cdr3_aa: CASRDGRSYNSPLHF
v_call: TRBV7-2; j_call: TRBJ2-7; cdr3_aa: CASSPLAGGPDEQYF
v_call: TRBV6-1; j_call: TRBJ2-1; cdr3_aa: CASIPARTGLNEQFF
v_call: TRBV19; j_call: TRBJ2-2; cdr3_aa: CASSKETVNTGELFF
v_call: TRBV7-2; j_call: TRBJ2-7; cdr3_aa: CASSLGVAHPYEQYF
v_call: TRBV6-6; j_call: TRBJ2-1; cdr3_aa: CASSWGDRSSYNEQFF
v_call: TRBV5-4; j_call: TRBJ1-4; cdr3_aa: CASSLGQGSEKLFF
v_call: TRBV7-9; j_call: TRBJ2-1; cdr3_aa: CASSLGDNEQFF
v_call: TRBV5-6; j_call: TRBJ2-5; cdr3_aa: CASSPGQASQETQYF
v_call: TRBV7-9; j_call: TRBJ2-3; cdr3_aa: CASSRTSGEHTQYF
v_call: TRBV29-1; j_call: TRBJ1-2; cdr3_aa: CSVDPGGGYTF
v_call: TRBV30; j_call: TRBJ2-2; cdr3_aa: CAWTSLSGPDTGELFF
v_call: TRBV27; j_call: TRBJ2-7; cdr3_aa: CASSFHSGTSGYEQYF
v_call: TRBV20-1; j_call: TRBJ2-7; cdr3_aa: CSAYGTGRNEQYF
v_call: TRBV10-1; j_call: TRBJ1-1; cdr3_aa: CASSTPGDTEAFF
v_call: TRBV3-1; j_call: TRBJ1-1; cdr3_aa: CASSQDESAEAFF
v_call: TRBV6-6; j_call: TRBJ2-5; cdr3_aa: CAAGEVMETQYF
v_call: TRBV15; j_call: TRBJ2-5; cdr3_aa: CATSRDSLGPQETQYF
v_call: TRBV5-1; j_call: TRBJ2-1; cdr3_aa: CASSPGLAGGAYNEQFF
v_call: TRBV29-1; j_call: TRBJ2-7; cdr3_aa: CSVAAGDEQYF
v_call: TRBV2; j_call: TRBJ1-2; cdr3_aa: CASSGTGLANYGYTF
v_call: TRBV6-1; j_call: TRBJ1-1; cdr3_aa: CASSDEGRGNTEAFF
v_call: TRBV6-5; j_call: TRBJ1-1; cdr3_aa: CASSYSRFNTEAFF
v_call: TRBV25-1; j_call: TRBJ2-7; cdr3_aa: CASSLEVLVGARGYEQYF
v_call: TRBV19; j_call: TRBJ1-1; cdr3_aa: CASRTGGSETEAFF
v_call: TRBV3-1; j_call: TRBJ1-6; cdr3_aa: CASSLGTGNNSPLHF
v_call: TRBV7-2; j_call: TRBJ2-1; cdr3_aa: CASSLRRTGGYNEQFF
v_call: TRBV20-1; j_call: TRBJ1-4; cdr3_aa: CSARETANEKLFF
v_call: TRBV14; j_call: TRBJ2-5; cdr3_aa: CASSQLRDFQETQYF
v_call: TRBV7-8; j_call: TRBJ2-4; cdr3_aa: CASSLMGLQNIQYF
v_call: TRBV18; j_call: TRBJ1-2; cdr3_aa: CASSPIRDGAYGYTF
v_call: TRBV27; j_call: TRBJ1-2; cdr3_aa: CASSLLYRGTTNYGYTF
v_call: TRBV28; j_call: TRBJ2-2; cdr3_aa: CAVPNLGGELFF
v_call: TRBV20-1; j_call: TRBJ2-5; cdr3_aa: CSASDSGTHQETQYF
v_call: TRBV5-1; j_call: TRBJ2-1; cdr3_aa: CASSLELSSGNNEQFF
v_call: TRBV2; j_call: TRBJ2-3; cdr3_aa: CASRTGSGTDTQYF
v_call: TRBV5-6; j_call: TRBJ2-1; cdr3_aa: CASSPGTSGSLGNEQFF
v_call: TRBV5-1; j_call: TRBJ1-2; cdr3_aa: CASSLDEGYGYTF